A single sample gave rise to the 26 T cell receptor beta chains below, sequenced in a study of T-cell reconstitution after alpha-beta-depleted transplantation in children. The authors prepared the TCRbeta library with unique molecular identifiers. TCRdb reanalysed the PCR reads using MiXCR and keeps one entry per CDR3 protein. The sample includes a few hundred thousand distinct CDR3 sequences, under 30% seen only once; the top ten take 2% to 3%. Sequenced material: PBMCs, taken before TCRalphabeta/CD19-depleted stem cell transplant. The receptors come from a girl between 2 and 10 years old with Fanconi anemia, due to receive a stem cell transplant.

This clonotype occurred many times. This chain links TRBV20-1 with TRBJ2-3; D may be TRBD2 (6 bases). With 3 bases removed from V and 2 bases from J, the gap between germline ends came to 9 bases. The CDR3 is 13 amino acids. Germline V CDR1 and CDR2: DFQATT, SNEGSKA (reference sequence). CDR3 nucleotides: TGCAGTGCTAGCGGGGGACCCACAGATACGCAGTATTTT. Translation gives CSASGGPTDTQYF.

This clonotype was seen ten or more times. The chain is built from TRBV5-1 and TRBJ2-7; TRBD1 agrees at 8 bases. The CDR3 is 14 residues long. V gave up 3 bases and J gave up 6 bases; unmatched junction bases: 8. Germline CDR1 and CDR2: SGHRS and YFSETQ. The CDR3: CASSSRWTGTEQYF. As DNA, the CDR3 is TGCGCCAGCAGCTCCCGCTGGACAGGGACCGAGCAGTACTTC.

This clonotype was observed at least ten times. This sequence joins TRBV5-1 and TRBJ2-5, with 9 bases lining up with TRBD2. CDR3 length: 16 amino acids. With V trimmed by 0 bases and J by 4 bases, 7 bases remained unmatched. The germline CDR1 and CDR2 sequences are SGHRS and YFSETQ. This CDR3 reads CASSLVAVAGAETQYF. The CDR3 DNA reads TGCGCCAGCAGCTTGGTAGCTGTAGCGGGGGCAGAGACCCAGTACTTC.

This rearrangement joins TRBV11-2 to TRBJ2-2; D call uncertain. Germline CDR1 SGHAT, CDR2 FQNNGV. Deletions cut 1 base from V and 5 bases from J, with 8 bases between. The length of the CDR3 is 14 residues. CDR3 sequence reads: CASSLGRTTGELFF. The CDR3 DNA is TGTGCCAGCAGCTTAGGAAGAACTACCGGGGAGCTGTTTTTT.

This clonotype came up many times. This chain links TRBV11-2 with TRBJ2-1, with 7 bases that match TRBD2. Germline V CDR1 and CDR2: SGHAT, FQNNGV. With V trimmed by 0 bases and J by 3 bases, 14 bases remained unmatched. The CDR3 has 19 residues. CDR3 coding DNA: TGTGCCAGCAGCTTAGATAACTCATACGGACTAGGAGACTACAATGAGCAGTTCTTC. It specifies CASSLDNSYGLGDYNEQFF.

This chain joins TRBV12-3 or TRBV12-4 and TRBJ2-3; 11 bases are a match to TRBD2. The CDR3 is 16 residues long. With V trimmed by 0 bases and J by 3 bases, 2 bases remained unmatched. DNA of the CDR3: TGTGCCAGCAGTTTAGCGCGGACTAGCGGGACAGATACGCAGTATTTT. It yields the protein CASSLARTSGTDTQYF.

This sequence joins TRBV15 and TRBJ2-3, with no clear D. The CDR3 is 13 residues long. Trimming pared 2 bases from V and 6 bases from J, leaving 9 bases between. From germline, CDR1 is LNHNV and CDR2 YYDKDF (reference sequence). The CDR3 loop is CATSRPSADTQYF. CDR3 in DNA: TGTGCCACCAGCAGACCTTCAGCGGATACGCAGTATTTT.

This clonotype was detected a few times. The DNA of the CDR3 is TGCAGCGTTCTCCTAGCGGGCGGAACCTTGAACACCGGGGAGCTGTTTTTT. Its protein product is CSVLLAGGTLNTGELFF. The chain is built from TRBV29-1 and TRBJ2-2; 8 nucleotides match TRBD2. Germline trimming cut 5 bases from V and 1 base from J; bases unmatched to any gene: 12. In germline, CDR1 is SQVTM, CDR2 ANQGSEA. The CDR3 length is 17 residues.

V is TRBV29-1 and J is TRBJ1-4, with D hard to call. Germline loops: CDR1 SQVTM, CDR2 ANQGSEA. Trimming pared 1 base from V and 5 bases from J, leaving 5 bases between. The CDR3 sequence is 12 residues long. The CDR3 DNA reads as TGCAGCGTTGAAGCCGAAAATGAAAAACTGTTTTTT. Translating it yields CSVEAENEKLFF.

The chain combines TRBV20-1 with TRBJ2-1, with D unresolved. CDR1 and CDR2 (germline): DFQATT, SNEGSKA (reference sequence). This CDR3 region has 12 residues. Trimming shortened V by 6 bases and J by 5 bases, and 11 bases separated the two germline ends. In DNA, the CDR3 is TGCAGTGCCAGGCGTGCCCACAATGAGCAGTTCTTC. Residues: CSARRAHNEQFF.

This clonotype occurred once. This sequence joins TRBV29-1 and TRBJ2-6, with 8 bases fitting TRBD1. The junction had 14 bases not matched to a gene; V was cut back by 7 bases and J by 0 bases. Germline V gives CDR1 SQVTM, CDR2 ANQGSEA. The CDR3 covers 18 residues. CDR3 in amino acids: CSDLEGRGLSSGANVLTF. The CDR3 coding sequence is TGCAGCGATCTGGAAGGCAGGGGGCTTAGCTCTGGGGCCAACGTCCTGACTTTC.

The gene calls are TRBV20-1 and TRBJ1-5; maybe TRBD1 (5 bases). Trimming cost V 6 bases and J 5 bases, with 20 bases left between them. The CDR3 is 15 residues long. The germline V gene encodes CDR1 DFQATT and CDR2 SNEGSKA (reference sequence). The CDR3 reads CSARPGPGLHQPQHF. The DNA for the CDR3 is TGCAGTGCACGCCCGGGACCGGGTTTGCATCAGCCCCAGCATTTT.

The chain couples TRBV3-1 to TRBJ2-3; D is ambiguous. Germline V lookup: CDR1 LGHDT, CDR2 YNNKEL (reference sequence). V was trimmed by 2 bases and J by 2 bases, leaving 8 bases between them. This CDR3 is 14 amino acids long. The CDR3, as DNA: TGTGCCAGCAGCCAAAGGCATTTCACAGATACGCAGTATTTT. Translated: CASSQRHFTDTQYF.

This clonotype was recorded at least ten times. This chain links TRBV10-3 with TRBJ2-1; TRBD2 agrees at 8 bases. This CDR3 contains 13 residues. The V gene end was trimmed by 11 bases and the J gene end by 2 bases; junction bases not matched to a gene: 5. Germline-derived CDR1 and CDR2 are ENHRY and SYGVKD. This CDR3 reads CASSGLTYNEQFF. The CDR3 coding sequence is TGTGCCTCTAGCGGGTTAACCTACAATGAGCAGTTCTTC.

V gene TRBV12-3 or TRBV12-4 combines with J gene TRBJ2-7; D remains ambiguous. The CDR3 has 12 amino acids. V lost 6 bases and J 2 bases, leaving 8 bases between the germline ends. The DNA for the CDR3 is TGTGCCAGCAGCCGAGACCCCTACGAGCAGTACTTC. Translation: CASSRDPYEQYF.

This clonotype was counted between two and nine times. The V call is TRBV29-1, the J call TRBJ1-1; the D gene is possibly TRBD1 (6 bases). CDR3 length equals 17 residues. Germline V CDR1 and CDR2: SQVTM, ANQGSEA. Trimming removed 0 bases at V and 3 bases at J, with 20 bases between. The CDR3 DNA is TGCAGCGTTGAAGATGTCCCGGGGGGGGCGCGGGACACTGAAGCTTTCTTT. It translates to CSVEDVPGGARDTEAFF.

The chain employs TRBV5-5 and TRBJ1-1; TRBD1 agrees at 7 bases. J gave up 12 bases and V 4 bases, and 21 bases lay outside the gene matches. Germline CDR1 is SGHKS and CDR2 is YYEKEE (reference sequence). The CDR3 is made up of 16 amino acids. The DNA for the CDR3 is TGTGCCAGCAGCCTTAGTCCAGGGGGAACCAATCGGTCCCCTTTCTTT. This codes for CASSLSPGGTNRSPFF. Full variable domain (outside the CDR3, taken from reference TRBV5-5 and TRBJ1-1): DAGVTQSPTHLIKTRGQQVTLRCSPISGHKSVSWYQQVLGQGPQFIFQYYEKEERGRGNFPDRFSARQFPNYSSELNVNALLLGDSALYLCASSLSPGGTNRSPFFGQGTRLTVV.

V and J are TRBV9 and TRBJ2-7, with 9 bases lining up with TRBD2. Germline-derived CDR1 and CDR2 are SGDLS and YYNGEE. This CDR3 contains 15 residues. The junction had 12 bases not matched to a gene; V was cut back by 4 bases and J by 7 bases. The CDR3 region is CASSPIAGVADEQYF. CDR3 bases: TGTGCCAGCAGCCCTATAGCGGGAGTTGCGGATGAGCAGTACTTC. Using reference TRBV9 and TRBJ2-7 for the parts outside the CDR3, the full variable domain is DSGVTQTPKHLITATGQRVTLRCSPRSGDLSVYWYQQSLDQGLQFLIQYYNGEERAKGNILERFSAQQFPDLHSELNLSSLELGDSALYFCASSPIAGVADEQYFGPGTRLTVT.

This clonotype was seen at least ten times. The V call is TRBV29-1, the J call TRBJ2-3; D remains unclear. V was shortened by 7 bases and J by 5 bases, with 4 bases between the two germline ends. Germline V gene data show CDR1 as SQVTM and CDR2 as ANQGSEA. This CDR3 contains 9 residues. The CDR3 region is CSEGDTQYF. The CDR3 DNA sequence: TGCAGCGAGGGAGATACGCAGTATTTT.

This clonotype was detected only a few times. The rearrangement links TRBV7-2 to TRBJ2-1; a weak D match, TRBD2 (7 bases). The CDR3 loop spans 15 amino acids. The V end lost 2 bases, the J end lost 7 bases, and 15 bases lay between the germline ends. From germline, CDR1 is SGHTA and CDR2 FQGNSA. CDR3 amino acids: CASSLWGGGINEQFF. CDR3 nucleotides: TGTGCCAGCAGCTTATGGGGGGGGGGCATAAATGAGCAGTTCTTC. Combining the CDR3 with reference TRBV7-2 and TRBJ2-1 gives the whole variable domain GAGVSQSPSNKVTEKGKDVELRCDPISGHTALYWYRQSLGQGLEFLIYFQGNSAPDKSGLPSDRFSAERTGGSVSTLTIQRTQQEDSAVYLCASSLWGGGINEQFFGPGTRLTVL.

This clonotype was detected only a few times. The CDR3 sequence: CSVTGTEQETQYF. The CDR3 nucleotides read TGCAGCGTGACCGGGACAGAGCAAGAGACCCAGTACTTC. The V call is TRBV29-1, the J call TRBJ2-5; 7 positions agree with TRBD1. V was pared by 6 bases and J by 2 bases, with 6 bases of the junction left unmatched. The CDR3 covers 13 residues. The germline V gene encodes CDR1 SQVTM and CDR2 ANQGSEA.

The V and J genes are TRBV10-3 and TRBJ1-4; D may be TRBD1 (5 bases). Germline-derived CDR1 and CDR2 are ENHRY and SYGVKD. The CDR3 length is 13 residues. V lost 8 bases and J lost 5, with 12 bases in between. CDR3 residues: CAIGAHSNEKLFF. Here the CDR3 DNA reads TGTGCCATCGGGGCACACAGCAATGAAAAACTGTTTTTT.

The V call is TRBV12-3 or TRBV12-4, the J call TRBJ2-3; TRBD2 matches 9 bases. V lost 5 bases and J lost 1; bases outside the gene matches: 7. This CDR3 contains 16 residues. CDR3 in amino acids: CASSTRTSDGTDTQYF. The CDR3 DNA reads as TGTGCCAGCAGTACCCGGACTAGCGACGGCACAGATACGCAGTATTTT.

This clonotype was recorded at least ten times. The J gene is TRBJ2-1, the V gene TRBV6-5; possibly TRBD2 for D (5 bases). Trimming took off 0 bases at V and 3 bases at J, with 12 bases between the two ends. The CDR3 extends over 16 amino acids. Germline V CDR1 and CDR2: MNHEY, SVGAGI. CDR3: CASSYSAGEDYNEQFF. CDR3 bases: TGTGCCAGCAGTTACTCGGCGGGTGAAGACTACAATGAGCAGTTCTTC.

V usage is TRBV7-9 and J usage is TRBJ1-2; 7 bases line up with TRBD1. The J segment lost 7 bases and the V segment lost 3 bases, leaving 8 bases of the junction unmatched. The CDR3 contains 14 residues. Germline assignment: CDR1 SEHNR and CDR2 FQNEAQ (reference sequence). The CDR3 region is CASSLQPGGFGYTF. DNA of the CDR3: TGTGCCAGCAGCTTGCAACCAGGGGGTTTTGGCTACACCTTC.

The gene calls are TRBV7-3 and TRBJ1-2, with D hard to call. V dropped 1 base and J dropped 6 bases, with 15 bases sitting between them. This CDR3 region has 15 residues. The germline gives CDR1 SGHTA, CDR2 FQGTGA. The CDR3 DNA reads TGTGCCAGCAGCTTAAGTCCCAGGCATGAAGATGGCTACACCTTC. Amino acids: CASSLSPRHEDGYTF.